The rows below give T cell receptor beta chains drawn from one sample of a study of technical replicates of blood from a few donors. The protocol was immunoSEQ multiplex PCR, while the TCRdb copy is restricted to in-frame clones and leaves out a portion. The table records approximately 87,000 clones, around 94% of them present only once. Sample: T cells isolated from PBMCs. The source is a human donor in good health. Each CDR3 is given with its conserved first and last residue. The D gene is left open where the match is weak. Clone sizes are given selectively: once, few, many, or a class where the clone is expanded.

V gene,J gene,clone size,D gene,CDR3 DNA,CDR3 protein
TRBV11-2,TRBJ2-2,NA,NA,TGTGCCAGCAGCTTCCCTCCCCTAGCGCCCGGGGAGCTGTTTTTT,CASSFPPLAPGELFF
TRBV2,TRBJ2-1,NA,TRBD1,TGTGCCAGCAGAGGACAGGTATCGGAGCAGTTCTTC,CASRGQVSEQFF
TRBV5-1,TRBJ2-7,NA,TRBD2,TGCGCCAGCAGCTTTAGGCTAGCGGGAGAAAGCACCTACGAGCAGTACTTC,CASSFRLAGESTYEQYF
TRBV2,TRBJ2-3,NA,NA,TGTGCCAGCACGTGGCTGGGCATTGGCGGGTCCTCTAGCACAGATACGCAGTATTTT,CASTWLGIGGSSSTDTQYF
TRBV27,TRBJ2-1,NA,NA,TGTGCCAGCAGTATCTCAAGGAGCTCCTACAATGAGCAGTTCTTC,CASSISRSSYNEQFF
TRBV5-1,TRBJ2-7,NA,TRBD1,TGCGCCAGCAGCCTTACCGGGACAGCCTACGAGCAGTACTTC,CASSLTGTAYEQYF
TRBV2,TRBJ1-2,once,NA,TGTGCCAGCAGTGAGCCCTCGGGGGTCCGCTATGGCTACACCTTC,CASSEPSGVRYGYTF
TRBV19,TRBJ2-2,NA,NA,TGTGCCAGTAGTATCTTCGGGAGACCCGGGGAGCTGTTTTTT,CASSIFGRPGELFF
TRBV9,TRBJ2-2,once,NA,TGTGCCAGCAGCGTAGCCGGGGGAGGGAACACCGGGGAGCTGTTTTTT,CASSVAGGGNTGELFF
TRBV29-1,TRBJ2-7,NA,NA,TGCAGCGTTGAAGTCTCCGCCGGCGGTGAGCAGTACTTC,CSVEVSAGGEQYF
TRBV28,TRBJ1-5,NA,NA,TGTGCCAGCAATGAGGGGGGGAATCAGCCCCAGCATTTT,CASNEGGNQPQHF
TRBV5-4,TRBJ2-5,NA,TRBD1,TGTGCCAGCAGCCTGGGACAGGGGTACCAAGAGACCCAGTACTTC,CASSLGQGYQETQYF
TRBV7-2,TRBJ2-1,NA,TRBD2,TGTGCCAGCAGCCCGAAGGGCGGGAGGGATCACAATGAGCAGTTCTTC,CASSPKGGRDHNEQFF
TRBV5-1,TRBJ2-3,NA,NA,TGCGCCAGCAGTTTCGGGGGCACAGATACGCAGTATTTT,CASSFGGTDTQYF
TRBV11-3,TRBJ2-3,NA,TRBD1,TGTGCCAGCAGGTCCGGACAGGCAAGTACCGATACGCAGTATTTT,CASRSGQASTDTQYF
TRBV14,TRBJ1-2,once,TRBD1,TGTGCCAGCGGACAGGGGTATGGCTACACCTTC,CASGQGYGYTF
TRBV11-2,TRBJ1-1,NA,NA,TGTGCCAGCAGCTCAGACAGGATCAACACTGAAGCTTTCTTT,CASSSDRINTEAFF
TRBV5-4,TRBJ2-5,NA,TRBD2,TGTGCCAGCAGCGTGGGGGGGACTAGCTTGGAGACCCAGTACTTC,CASSVGGTSLETQYF
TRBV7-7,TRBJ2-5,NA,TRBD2,TGTGCCAGCAGCTCCCGGGGACCGGGGGGGACCCAGTACTTC,CASSSRGPGGTQYF
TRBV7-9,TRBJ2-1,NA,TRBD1,TGTGCCAGCAGCTCCGGGACAGGGAATAGAAGAGGAAGGTTCTTC,CASSSGTGNRRGRFF
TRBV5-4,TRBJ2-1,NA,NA,TGTGCCAGCAGCTTCAGACCGGTTTCAGGGGATCATGAGCAGTTCTTC,CASSFRPVSGDHEQFF
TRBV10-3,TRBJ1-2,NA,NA,TGTGCCATCAGGACGAGTGGGGGCAGGGACTATGGCTACACCTTC,CAIRTSGGRDYGYTF
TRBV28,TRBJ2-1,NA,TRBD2,TGTGCCAGCAGTCCACCCAGAACTAGCGGGTACTACAATGAGCAGTTCTTC,CASSPPRTSGYYNEQFF
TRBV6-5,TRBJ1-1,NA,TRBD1,TGTGCCAGCAGTTACGCCACAGGGGAGAACACTGAAGCTTTCTTT,CASSYATGENTEAFF
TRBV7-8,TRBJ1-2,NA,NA,TGTGCCAGCAGCCCCACCCGACGGGGAGGAGGGATCCTCGGCTACACCTTC,CASSPTRRGGGILGYTF
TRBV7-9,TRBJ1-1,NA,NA,TGTGCCAGCAGCTTAGTTACCCTAGAACCCAAAGCTTTCTTT,CASSLVTLEPKAFF
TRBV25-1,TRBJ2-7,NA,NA,TGTGCCAGCAGTGAATTGGCTAGCGAATCCTACGAGCAGTACTTC,CASSELASESYEQYF
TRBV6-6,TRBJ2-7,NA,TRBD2,TGTGCCAGCAGTTACGATGGACTAGCGGGATTATACGAGCAGTACTTC,CASSYDGLAGLYEQYF
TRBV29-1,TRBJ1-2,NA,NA,TGCAGCGTTGACCCCCAGGGTTCGTTATTCGGGGGCTACACCTTC,CSVDPQGSLFGGYTF
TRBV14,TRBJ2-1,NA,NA,TGTGCCAGCAGCCAAGATGTGGAGGGCTCCTACAATGAGCAGTTCTTC,CASSQDVEGSYNEQFF
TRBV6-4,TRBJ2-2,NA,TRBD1,TGTGCCAGCAGTCGAGACCCTCCGGGACAGGGGTCCGGGGAGCTGTTTTTT,CASSRDPPGQGSGELFF
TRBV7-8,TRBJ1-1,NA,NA,TGTGCCAGCAGCTTTGCTGGGACAACGTGGTTGTCGTACACTGAAGCTTTCTTT,CASSFAGTTWLSYTEAFF
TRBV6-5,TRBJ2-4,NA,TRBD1,TGTGCCAGCAGTCCCGACAGGGACCGAGGCATTCAGTACTTC,CASSPDRDRGIQYF
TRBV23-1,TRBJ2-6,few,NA,TGCGCCAGCAGTCAAGGACCTGACAGACGGCCCACCTCTGGGGCCAACGTCCTGACTTTC,CASSQGPDRRPTSGANVLTF
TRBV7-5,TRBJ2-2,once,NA,TGTGTCAGAAGCTTCAGAGCGGGGGAGACCGGGGAGCTGTTTTTT,CVRSFRAGETGELFF
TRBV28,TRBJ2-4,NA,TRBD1,TGTGCCAGCAGTAGGGACAGGGTATTCGGTAGGGTCTTC,CASSRDRVFGRVF
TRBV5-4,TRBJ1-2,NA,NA,TGTGCCAGCAGCCCCCCGAGCGGGGGACACTCGGGCTACACCTTC,CASSPPSGGHSGYTF
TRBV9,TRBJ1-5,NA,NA,TGTGCCAGCAGCCGTGACGGGAACCCAAATCAGCCCCAGCATTTT,CASSRDGNPNQPQHF
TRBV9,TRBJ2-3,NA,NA,TGTGCCAGCAGCGTAGGAAGTGAGGATACGCAGTATTTT,CASSVGSEDTQYF
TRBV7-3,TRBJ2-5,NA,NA,TGTGCCAGCAGCTTATATCTCCTCCGGGAAGAGACCCAGTACTTC,CASSLYLLREETQYF
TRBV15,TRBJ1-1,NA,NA,TGTGCCACCAGCATACCGGAGGAAGTCTCTGAAGCTTTCTTT,CATSIPEEVSEAFF
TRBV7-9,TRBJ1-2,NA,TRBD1,TGTGCCAGCAGCTCAGGGGGTAGTTATGGCTACACCTTC,CASSSGGSYGYTF
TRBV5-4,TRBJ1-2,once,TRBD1,TGTGCCAGCAGCACGGGACCGGGGACAGGAAATGGCTACACCTTC,CASSTGPGTGNGYTF
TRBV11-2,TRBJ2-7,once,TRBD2,TGTGCCAGCAGCTTGCGGGGGAACTACGAGCAGTACTTC,CASSLRGNYEQYF
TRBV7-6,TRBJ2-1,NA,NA,TGTGCCAGCAGCTTATCATCCTCCTACAATGAGCAGTTCTTC,CASSLSSSYNEQFF
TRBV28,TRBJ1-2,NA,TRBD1,TGTGCCAGCAGTCCGTTTACCGGGACAGGGGACACTAACTATGGCTACACCTTC,CASSPFTGTGDTNYGYTF
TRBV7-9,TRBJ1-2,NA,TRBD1,TGTGCCAGCAGCTCAACTAGGACAGGATCGAACTATGGCTACACCTTC,CASSSTRTGSNYGYTF
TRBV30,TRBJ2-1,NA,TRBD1,TGTGCCGGACAGGGGGTACCGGAGCAGTTCTTC,CAGQGVPEQFF
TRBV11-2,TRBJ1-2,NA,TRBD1,TGTGCCAGCAGCTTAGATCAGGACAGGGCCTGGGGCTACACCTTC,CASSLDQDRAWGYTF
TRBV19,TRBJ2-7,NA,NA,TGTGCCAGTAGTAAGGACCGGACAGCCTCCTCCTACGAGCAGTACTTC,CASSKDRTASSYEQYF
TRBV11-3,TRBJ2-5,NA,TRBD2,TGTGCCAGCAGCTTAGGACGAATCCGCGGGGGATACCAAGAGACCCAGTACTTC,CASSLGRIRGGYQETQYF
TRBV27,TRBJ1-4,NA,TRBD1,TGTGCCAGCAGGGAGGTGGCAGGGGGCGCGCTGACTAATGAAAAACTGTTTTTT,CASREVAGGALTNEKLFF
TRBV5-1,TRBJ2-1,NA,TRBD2,TGCGCCAGCAGCTTTGCTAGCGGGAGCTCCTACAATGAGCAGTTCTTC,CASSFASGSSYNEQFF